A selection of T cell receptor beta chains follows, all from one sample in a study of spatial heterogeneity in lung cancer. TCRdb reprocessed the 5' RACE reads with MiXCR, giving one entry per CDR3 protein. The sample consists of tens of thousands of distinct CDR3 sequences, approximately 12% of them appearing once. Sequences were derived from PBMCs, sampled at surgery. Source of these receptors: a male donor with early-stage non-small cell lung cancer. Each CDR3 is given with its conserved first and last residue. D genes are given only for firm matches. The size field is filled for only some rows; it gives once, few, many or a size class.

CDR3 protein: CASSLTRGDAETQYF
CDR3 DNA: TGTGCCAGCAGTCTGACCCGGGGAGACGCGGAGACCCAGTACTTC
V gene: TRBV11-2
D gene: NA
J gene: TRBJ2-5
clone size: NA

CDR3 protein: CASKQGATGELFF
CDR3 DNA: TGTGCTAGCAAACAGGGGGCCACCGGGGAGCTGTTTTTT
V gene: TRBV7-7
D gene: TRBD1
J gene: TRBJ2-2
clone size: NA

CDR3 protein: CASSVGSGASYEQYF
CDR3 DNA: TGTGCCAGCAGCGTTGGAAGCGGGGCCTCCTACGAGCAGTACTTC
V gene: TRBV9
D gene: TRBD2
J gene: TRBJ2-7
clone size: few

CDR3 protein: CSVELGLAGGVDYEQYF
CDR3 DNA: TGCAGCGTTGAACTGGGACTAGCGGGAGGGGTCGACTACGAGCAGTACTTC
V gene: TRBV29-1
D gene: TRBD2
J gene: TRBJ2-7
clone size: few

CDR3 protein: CASTGLAGGQLSTDTQYF
CDR3 DNA: TGTGCCAGCACCGGACTAGCGGGGGGCCAGCTGAGCACAGATACGCAGTATTTT
V gene: TRBV6-2/TRBV6-3
D gene: TRBD2
J gene: TRBJ2-3
clone size: few

CDR3 protein: CASSRIGALSYNEQFF
CDR3 DNA: TGTGCCAGCAGTAGAATAGGCGCGCTCTCCTACAATGAGCAGTTCTTC
V gene: TRBV6-2/TRBV6-3
D gene: NA
J gene: TRBJ2-1
clone size: many

CDR3 protein: CASSLARQSEQFF
CDR3 DNA: TGTGCCAGCAGCTTAGCACGACAGAGTGAGCAGTTCTTC
V gene: TRBV11-1
D gene: NA
J gene: TRBJ2-1
clone size: many

CDR3 protein: CASSPMGLLPEQYF
CDR3 DNA: TGTGCCAGCAGCCCGATGGGCCTACTACCTGAGCAGTACTTC
V gene: TRBV7-9
D gene: NA
J gene: TRBJ2-7
clone size: many

CDR3 protein: CASRKHTGELFF
CDR3 DNA: TGTGCCAGCAGGAAGCACACCGGGGAGCTGTTTTTT
V gene: TRBV6-2/TRBV6-3
D gene: NA
J gene: TRBJ2-2
clone size: few

CDR3 protein: CASSLMDFGSGETQYF
CDR3 DNA: NA
V gene: TRBV7-2
D gene: NA
J gene: TRBJ2-5
clone size: few

CDR3 protein: CASSQGQGFQPQHF
CDR3 DNA: TGTGCCAGCAGCCAGGGACAGGGTTTTCAGCCCCAGCATTTT
V gene: TRBV7-2
D gene: TRBD1
J gene: TRBJ1-5
clone size: few

CDR3 protein: CASSQPGQGSYNEQFF
CDR3 DNA: TGTGCCAGCTCCCAACCGGGACAGGGCTCCTACAATGAGCAGTTCTTC
V gene: TRBV28
D gene: TRBD1
J gene: TRBJ2-1
clone size: many

CDR3 protein: CVSSLGQVSNTGELFF
CDR3 DNA: TGTGTCAGCAGCCTCGGACAGGTATCGAACACCGGGGAGCTGTTTTTT
V gene: TRBV7-9
D gene: TRBD1
J gene: TRBJ2-2
clone size: NA

CDR3 protein: CASTSPLGGGTDTQYF
CDR3 DNA: TGTGCCAGCACCTCCCCTTTGGGTGGGGGGACAGATACGCAGTATTTT
V gene: TRBV7-9
D gene: NA
J gene: TRBJ2-3
clone size: NA

CDR3 protein: CASRRQGVRNQPQHF
CDR3 DNA: TGTGCCAGCAGGAGACAGGGGGTACGCAATCAGCCCCAGCATTTT
V gene: TRBV6-2/TRBV6-3
D gene: TRBD1
J gene: TRBJ1-5
clone size: few

CDR3 protein: CSGQLETQYF
CDR3 DNA: TGCAGCGGGCAACTGGAGACCCAGTACTTC
V gene: TRBV29-1
D gene: NA
J gene: TRBJ2-5
clone size: many

CDR3 protein: CSVEATGGYGEQYF
CDR3 DNA: TGCAGCGTTGAAGCTACAGGGGGGTATGGCGAGCAGTACTTC
V gene: TRBV29-1
D gene: TRBD1
J gene: TRBJ2-7
clone size: many

CDR3 protein: CSARASPTSLNTGELFF
CDR3 DNA: TGCAGTGCTAGAGCTTCCCCGACTAGCTTGAACACCGGGGAGCTGTTTTTT
V gene: TRBV20-1
D gene: TRBD2
J gene: TRBJ2-2
clone size: few

CDR3 protein: CASSPAPTYEQYF
CDR3 DNA: TGTGCCAGCAGCCCGGCACCGACCTACGAGCAGTACTTC
V gene: TRBV11-2
D gene: NA
J gene: TRBJ2-7
clone size: NA

CDR3 protein: CAWSASYEQYF
CDR3 DNA: TGTGCCTGGAGTGCCTCCTACGAGCAGTACTTC
V gene: TRBV30
D gene: NA
J gene: TRBJ2-7
clone size: many

CDR3 protein: CASAGVGGETQYF
CDR3 DNA: TGTGCCAGCGCCGGAGTAGGGGGGGAGACCCAGTACTTC
V gene: TRBV28
D gene: NA
J gene: TRBJ2-5
clone size: few

CDR3 protein: CSVHGKPRETQYF
CDR3 DNA: TGCAGCGTTCATGGAAAACCCAGGGAGACCCAGTACTTC
V gene: TRBV29-1
D gene: NA
J gene: TRBJ2-5
clone size: NA

CDR3 protein: CASSLSVSGVTGELFF
CDR3 DNA: TGTGCCAGCAGCTTATCTGTTAGCGGGGTTACCGGGGAGCTGTTTTTT
V gene: TRBV7-2
D gene: TRBD2
J gene: TRBJ2-2
clone size: NA

CDR3 protein: CASSGWERGSQETQYF
CDR3 DNA: TGCGCCAGCAGCGGATGGGAGCGGGGGTCCCAAGAGACCCAGTACTTC
V gene: TRBV4-1
D gene: TRBD2
J gene: TRBJ2-5
clone size: NA

CDR3 protein: CASSLSTGAQETQYF
CDR3 DNA: TGTGCCAGCAGTTTAAGTACAGGGGCCCAAGAGACCCAGTACTTC
V gene: TRBV7-9
D gene: TRBD1
J gene: TRBJ2-5
clone size: once

CDR3 protein: CASSLETGGRTEAFF
CDR3 DNA: TGTGCCAGCAGCTTAGAGACAGGGGGCCGCACTGAAGCTTTCTTT
V gene: TRBV9
D gene: TRBD1
J gene: TRBJ1-1
clone size: NA

CDR3 protein: CASRRKGVAEQYF
CDR3 DNA: TGTGCCAGCCGACGGAAAGGGGTCGCCGAGCAGTACTTC
V gene: TRBV28
D gene: NA
J gene: TRBJ2-7
clone size: many

CDR3 protein: CAANHLQGGGGEQYF
CDR3 DNA: TGTGCCGCAAACCACCTCCAGGGGGGTGGAGGCGAGCAGTACTTC
V gene: TRBV28
D gene: NA
J gene: TRBJ2-7
clone size: NA

CDR3 protein: CASSLTRGEQYF
CDR3 DNA: TGTGCCAGCAGTTTGACTAGGGGCGAGCAGTACTTC
V gene: TRBV6-2/TRBV6-3
D gene: NA
J gene: TRBJ2-7
clone size: few

CDR3 protein: CASSRQGYNEKLFF
CDR3 DNA: TGTGCCAGCAGCCGACAGGGATATAATGAAAAACTGTTTTTT
V gene: TRBV28
D gene: TRBD1
J gene: TRBJ1-4
clone size: many

CDR3 protein: CANSSVAGFAYEQYF
CDR3 DNA: TGTGCCAACAGTTCAGTAGCGGGATTTGCCTACGAGCAGTACTTC
V gene: TRBV12-3/TRBV12-4
D gene: TRBD2
J gene: TRBJ2-7
clone size: NA

CDR3 protein: CASRSPGSGANVLTF
CDR3 DNA: TGTGCCAGCAGGTCCCCGGGGTCTGGGGCCAACGTCCTGACTTTC
V gene: TRBV9
D gene: NA
J gene: TRBJ2-6
clone size: many

CDR3 protein: CASSPGQEPYEQYF
CDR3 DNA: TGCGCCAGCAGCCCGGGACAGGAGCCCTACGAGCAGTACTTC
V gene: TRBV4-3
D gene: TRBD1
J gene: TRBJ2-7
clone size: NA

CDR3 protein: CASSGTSGGYNEQFF
CDR3 DNA: TGCGCCAGCAGCGGGACTAGCGGGGGGTACAATGAGCAGTTCTTC
V gene: TRBV5-1
D gene: TRBD2
J gene: TRBJ2-1
clone size: many

CDR3 protein: CASSPSPLTDTQYF
CDR3 DNA: TGTGCCAGCAGCCCCTCCCCGCTCACAGATACGCAGTATTTT
V gene: TRBV7-6
D gene: NA
J gene: TRBJ2-3
clone size: few

CDR3 protein: CASSPRNTQDTEAFF
CDR3 DNA: TGTGCCAGCTCACCACGTAATACACAGGACACTGAAGCTTTCTTT
V gene: TRBV18
D gene: NA
J gene: TRBJ1-1
clone size: NA

CDR3 protein: CASSLEGPGTDTQYF
CDR3 DNA: TGCGCCAGCAGCTTGGAAGGACCTGGCACAGATACGCAGTATTTT
V gene: TRBV5-1
D gene: NA
J gene: TRBJ2-3
clone size: NA

CDR3 protein: CASSPTSSGANVLTF
CDR3 DNA: TGTGCCAGCAGCCCAACAAGTTCTGGGGCCAACGTCCTGACTTTC
V gene: TRBV12-3/TRBV12-4
D gene: NA
J gene: TRBJ2-6
clone size: NA

CDR3 protein: CASSLAEGIAGGPLFF
CDR3 DNA: TGTGCTAGCAGCTTAGCGGAGGGGATAGCGGGAGGGCCCCTGTTCTTC
V gene: TRBV7-7
D gene: TRBD2
J gene: TRBJ2-1
clone size: NA

CDR3 protein: CAIRNSRNTGELFF
CDR3 DNA: TGTGCCATCAGGAACTCACGGAACACCGGGGAGCTGTTTTTT
V gene: TRBV10-3
D gene: NA
J gene: TRBJ2-2
clone size: few

CDR3 protein: CASSRAGGHNEQFF
CDR3 DNA: TGTGCCAGCAGCCGGGCGGGAGGACACAATGAGCAGTTCTTC
V gene: TRBV11-2
D gene: TRBD2
J gene: TRBJ2-1
clone size: NA

CDR3 protein: CASSQRTSQETQYF
CDR3 DNA: TGTGCCAGCAGTCAGCGGACAAGCCAAGAGACCCAGTACTTC
V gene: TRBV3-1
D gene: NA
J gene: TRBJ2-5
clone size: few

CDR3 protein: CASSTTGTETEAFF
CDR3 DNA: TGTGCCAGCTCAACTACAGGGACGGAAACTGAAGCTTTCTTT
V gene: TRBV18
D gene: NA
J gene: TRBJ1-1
clone size: NA

CDR3 protein: CAISAGAGKDTQYF
CDR3 DNA: TGTGCCATCAGTGCGGGGGCTGGTAAAGATACGCAGTATTTT
V gene: TRBV10-3
D gene: NA
J gene: TRBJ2-3
clone size: many

CDR3 protein: CASSPDGDYGYTF
CDR3 DNA: TGTGCCAGCAGTCCAGATGGGGACTATGGCTACACCTTC
V gene: TRBV12-3/TRBV12-4
D gene: NA
J gene: TRBJ1-2
clone size: few

CDR3 protein: CASSERGNTIYF
CDR3 DNA: TGTGCCAGCAGTGAACGAGGGAACACCATATATTTT
V gene: TRBV2
D gene: NA
J gene: TRBJ1-3
clone size: few

CDR3 protein: CRLAGGTDTQYF
CDR3 DNA: TGCAGACTAGCGGGGGGAACAGATACGCAGTATTTT
V gene: TRBV20-1
D gene: TRBD2
J gene: TRBJ2-3
clone size: NA

CDR3 protein: CASRDNAPYGYTF
CDR3 DNA: TGTGCCAGCAGGGATAACGCGCCCTATGGCTACACCTTC
V gene: TRBV12-3/TRBV12-4
D gene: NA
J gene: TRBJ1-2
clone size: NA

CDR3 protein: CASSQDPGPNTEAFF
CDR3 DNA: TGCGCCAGCAGCCAAGATCCGGGGCCTAACACTGAAGCTTTCTTT
V gene: TRBV4-1
D gene: NA
J gene: TRBJ1-1
clone size: few

CDR3 protein: CASSHGVGGEQFF
CDR3 DNA: TGTGCCAGCAGCCATGGTGTAGGGGGTGAGCAGTTCTTC
V gene: TRBV3-1
D gene: NA
J gene: TRBJ2-1
clone size: few

CDR3 protein: CASTTQYQPQHF
CDR3 DNA: TGTGCCAGCACCACCCAGTATCAGCCCCAGCATTTT
V gene: TRBV28
D gene: NA
J gene: TRBJ1-5
clone size: few